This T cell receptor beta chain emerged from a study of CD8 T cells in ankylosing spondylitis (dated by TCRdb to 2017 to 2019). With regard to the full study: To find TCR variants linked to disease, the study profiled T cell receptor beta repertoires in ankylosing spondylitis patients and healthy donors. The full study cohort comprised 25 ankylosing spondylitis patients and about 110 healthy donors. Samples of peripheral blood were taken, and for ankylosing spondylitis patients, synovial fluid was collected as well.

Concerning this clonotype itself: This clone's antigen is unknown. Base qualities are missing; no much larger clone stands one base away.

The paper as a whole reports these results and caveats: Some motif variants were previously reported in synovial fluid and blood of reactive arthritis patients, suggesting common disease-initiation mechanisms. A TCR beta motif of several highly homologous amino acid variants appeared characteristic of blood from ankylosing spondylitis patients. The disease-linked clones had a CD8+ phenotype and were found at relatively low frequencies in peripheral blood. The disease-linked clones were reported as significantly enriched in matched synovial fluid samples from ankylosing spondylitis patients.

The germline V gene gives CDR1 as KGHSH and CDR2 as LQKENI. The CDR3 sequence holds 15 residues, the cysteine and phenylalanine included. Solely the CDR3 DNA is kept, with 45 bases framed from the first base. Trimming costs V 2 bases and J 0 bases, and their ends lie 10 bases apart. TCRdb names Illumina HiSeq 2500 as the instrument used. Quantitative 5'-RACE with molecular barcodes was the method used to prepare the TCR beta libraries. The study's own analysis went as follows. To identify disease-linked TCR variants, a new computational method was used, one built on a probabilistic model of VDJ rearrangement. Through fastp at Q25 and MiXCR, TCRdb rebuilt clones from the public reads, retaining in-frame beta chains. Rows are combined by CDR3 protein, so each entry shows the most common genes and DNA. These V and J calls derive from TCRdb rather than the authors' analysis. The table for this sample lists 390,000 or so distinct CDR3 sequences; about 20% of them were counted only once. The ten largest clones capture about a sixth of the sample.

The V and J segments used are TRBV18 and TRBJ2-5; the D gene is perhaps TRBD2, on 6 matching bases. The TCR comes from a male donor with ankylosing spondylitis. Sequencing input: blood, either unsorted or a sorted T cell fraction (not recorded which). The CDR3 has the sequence CASSPATRDQETQYF. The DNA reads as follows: TGTGCCAGCTCACCAGCGACTAGGGACCAAGAGACCCAGTACTTC.